This T cell receptor beta chain was sequenced for a study of cytomegalovirus exposure and HLA in healthy donors. 60 Vbeta and 13 Jbeta primers were used in PCR. Profiled with immunoSEQ multiplex PCR; TCRdb holds only in-frame clones, not every one. The profile shows about 190,000 clones, approximately 70% of them singletons. Germline trimming cut 5 bases from V and 7 bases from J; bases unmatched to any gene: 6. In germline, CDR1 is LNHNV, CDR2 YYDKDF (reference sequence). The CDR3 extends over 15 amino acids. The chain is built from TRBV15 and TRBJ2-3, with TRBD2 matching 13 bases. The receptor's source is a woman aged 25-40 years in good health and CMV-seropositive. The sample was PBMCs. In DNA form, the CDR3 reads TGTGCCACCAGCCCGGGGACTAGCGGGACGCATACGCAGTATTTT. Translating gives CATSPGTSGTHTQYF.